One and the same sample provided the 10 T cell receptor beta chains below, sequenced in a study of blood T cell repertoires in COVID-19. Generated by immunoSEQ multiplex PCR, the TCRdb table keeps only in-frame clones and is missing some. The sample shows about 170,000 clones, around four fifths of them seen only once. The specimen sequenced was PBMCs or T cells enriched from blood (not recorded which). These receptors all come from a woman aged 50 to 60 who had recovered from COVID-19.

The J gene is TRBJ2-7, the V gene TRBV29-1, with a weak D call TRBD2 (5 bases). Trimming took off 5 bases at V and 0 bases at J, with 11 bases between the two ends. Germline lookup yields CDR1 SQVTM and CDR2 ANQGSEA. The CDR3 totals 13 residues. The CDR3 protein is CSVRDGSSYEQYV. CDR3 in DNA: TGCAGCGTTCGGGATGGAAGCTCCTACGAGCAGTACGTC.

The CDR3 region is CASSVGLVDSTDTQYF. Written as DNA, the CDR3 is TGTGCCAGCAGCGTAGGGCTAGTCGACAGCACAGATACGCAGTATTTT. The J gene is TRBJ2-3, the V gene TRBV9; D is undetermined. The germline V gene encodes CDR1 SGDLS and CDR2 YYNGEE. Trimming took off 0 bases at V and 0 bases at J, with 11 bases between the two ends. This CDR3 contains 16 residues. Drawing the rest from reference TRBV9 and TRBJ2-3, the complete variable domain is DSGVTQTPKHLITATGQRVTLRCSPRSGDLSVYWYQQSLDQGLQFLIQYYNGEERAKGNILERFSAQQFPDLHSELNLSSLELGDSALYFCASSVGLVDSTDTQYFGPGTRLTVL.

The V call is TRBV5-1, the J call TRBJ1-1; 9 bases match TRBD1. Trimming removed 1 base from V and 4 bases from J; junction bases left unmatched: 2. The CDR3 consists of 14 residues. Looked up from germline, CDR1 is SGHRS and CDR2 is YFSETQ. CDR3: CASSLTGGFTEAFF. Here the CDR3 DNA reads TGCGCCAGCAGCTTGACAGGGGGCTTCACTGAAGCTTTCTTT.

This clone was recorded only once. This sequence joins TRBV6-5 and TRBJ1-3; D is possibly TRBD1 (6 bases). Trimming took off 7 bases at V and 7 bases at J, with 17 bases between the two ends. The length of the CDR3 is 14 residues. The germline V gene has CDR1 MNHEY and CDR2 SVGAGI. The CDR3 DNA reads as TGTGCCAGCACCGAGACAGGTGATTGGAACACCATATATTTT. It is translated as CASTETGDWNTIYF.

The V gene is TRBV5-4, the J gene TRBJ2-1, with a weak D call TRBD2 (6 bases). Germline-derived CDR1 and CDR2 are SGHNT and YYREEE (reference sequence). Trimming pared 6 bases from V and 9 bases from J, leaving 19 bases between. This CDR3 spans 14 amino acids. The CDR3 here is CASTLGPGVGEQFF. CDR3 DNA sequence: TGTGCCAGCACCCTAGGTCCGGGGGTGGGTGAGCAGTTCTTC.

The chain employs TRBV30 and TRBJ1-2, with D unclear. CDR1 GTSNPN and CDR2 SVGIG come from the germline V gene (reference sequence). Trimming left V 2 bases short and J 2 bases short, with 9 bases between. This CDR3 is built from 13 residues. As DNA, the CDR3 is TGTGCCTGGAGTCCAGGCAGCAACTATGGCTACACCTTC. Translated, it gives CAWSPGSNYGYTF.

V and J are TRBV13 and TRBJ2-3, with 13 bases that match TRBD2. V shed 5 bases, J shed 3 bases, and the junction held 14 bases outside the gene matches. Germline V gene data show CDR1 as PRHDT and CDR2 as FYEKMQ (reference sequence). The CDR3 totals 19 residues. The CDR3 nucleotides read TGTGCCAGCAGCCGGCCGCGACTAGCGGGAGGCCCTGGTACAGATACGCAGTATTTT. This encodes CASSRPRLAGGPGTDTQYF.

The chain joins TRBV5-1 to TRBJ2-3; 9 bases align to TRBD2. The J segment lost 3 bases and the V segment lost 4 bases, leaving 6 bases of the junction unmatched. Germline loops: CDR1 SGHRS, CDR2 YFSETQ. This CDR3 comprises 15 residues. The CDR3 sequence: CASSGGRAGTDTQYF. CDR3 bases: TGCGCCAGCAGCGGCGGGAGGGCCGGTACAGATACGCAGTATTTT. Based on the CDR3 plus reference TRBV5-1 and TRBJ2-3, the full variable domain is KAGVTQTPRYLIKTRGQQVTLSCSPISGHRSVSWYQQTPGQGLQFLFEYFSETQRNKGNFPGRFSGRQFSNSRSEMNVSTLELGDSALYLCASSGGRAGTDTQYFGPGTRLTVL.

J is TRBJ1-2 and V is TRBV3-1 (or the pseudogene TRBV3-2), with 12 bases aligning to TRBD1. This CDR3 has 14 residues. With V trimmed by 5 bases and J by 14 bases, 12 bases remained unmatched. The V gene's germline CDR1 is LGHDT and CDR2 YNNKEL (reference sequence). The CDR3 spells CASSTGTGGSRRTF. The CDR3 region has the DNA TGTGCCAGCAGCACCGGGACAGGGGGCTCTCGTAGGACCTTC.

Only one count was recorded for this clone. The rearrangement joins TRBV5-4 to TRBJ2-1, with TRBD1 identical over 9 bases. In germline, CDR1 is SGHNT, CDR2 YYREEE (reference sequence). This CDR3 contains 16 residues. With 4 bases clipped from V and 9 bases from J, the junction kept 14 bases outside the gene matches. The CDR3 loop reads CASSAPGGTGISEQFF. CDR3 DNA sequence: TGTGCCAGCAGCGCCCCCGGCGGGACAGGGATCAGTGAGCAGTTCTTC. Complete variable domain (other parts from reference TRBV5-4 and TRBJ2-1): ETGVTQSPTHLIKTRGQQVTLRCSSQSGHNTVSWYQQALGQGPQFIFQYYREEENGRGNFPPRFSGLQFPNYSSELNVNALELDDSALYLCASSAPGGTGISEQFFGPGTRLTVL.